These T cell receptor beta chains were read from a single sample in a study of identical twins. One entry per CDR3 protein, called by TCRdb with MiXCR from the 5' RACE reads. The repertoire includes 200,000 to 250,000 distinct CDR3 sequences, under 10% of them detected once, and around 2.1% sits in the top ten. The data also belong to a second study, concerning yellow fever vaccine responses in identical twins.

Sequencing was done on a sample of memory (CD45RO+) T cells sorted from blood. The receptors shown here come from a woman aged 18-35 years in good health. Each CDR3 is given with its conserved first and last residue. A D gene is named only where the DNA matches it firmly. Size tells how often a clone was seen (once, few, many) or the class of an expanded clone, and some rows leave it out.

D gene	V gene	clone size	J gene	CDR3 protein	CDR3 DNA
TRBD2	TRBV7-2	few	TRBJ2-7	CASSLLVTLAGGGEQYF	TGTGCCAGCAGCTTATTGGTGACCTTAGCGGGAGGGGGGGAGCAGTACTTC
-	TRBV6-1	few	TRBJ2-6	CASSVETSGANVLTF	TGTGCCAGCAGTGTCGAGACCTCTGGGGCCAACGTCCTGACTTTC
TRBD1	TRBV12-3/TRBV12-4	few	TRBJ2-2	CASSGQANTGELFF	TGTGCCAGCAGTGGACAGGCCAACACCGGGGAGCTGTTTTTT
TRBD1	TRBV18	-	TRBJ1-2	CASSPPAIGGASGYTF	TGTGCCAGCTCACCACCGGCGATAGGGGGCGCTTCTGGCTACACCTTC
-	TRBV3-1	few	TRBJ1-2	CASSQDRRTDGYTF	TGTGCCAGCAGCCAAGATCGTCGGACAGATGGCTACACCTTC
-	TRBV30	few	TRBJ2-6	CAWSSGANVLTF	TGTGCCTGGTCCTCTGGGGCCAACGTCCTGACTTTC
TRBD2	TRBV6-1	-	TRBJ2-5	CASSTGLAGGLYF	TGTGCCAGCAGCACTGGACTAGCGGGAGGACTCTACTTC
TRBD2	TRBV6-1	-	TRBJ2-1	CASKGLAGGKRGNEQFF	TGTGCCAGCAAAGGACTAGCGGGAGGAAAGCGGGGCAATGAGCAGTTCTTC
TRBD1	TRBV5-1	many	TRBJ1-6	CASSFRDRSYNSPLHF	TGCGCCAGCAGCTTCCGGGACAGGTCTTATAATTCACCCCTCCACTTT
TRBD2	TRBV11-2	-	TRBJ2-7	CASSLTSGGAYEQYF	TGTGCCAGCAGCTTAACTAGCGGGGGGGCCTACGAGCAGTACTTC
-	TRBV7-9	-	TRBJ2-7	CASSPRETGPGYEQYF	TGTGCCAGCAGCCCCAGGGAAACAGGTCCTGGCTACGAGCAGTACTTC
-	TRBV5-1	-	TRBJ2-7	CASSLGGNSYEQYF	TGCGCCAGCAGCTTGGGCGGGAACTCCTACGAGCAGTACTTC
TRBD1	TRBV6-1	few	TRBJ1-1	CASSESGTALRAFF	TGTGCCAGCAGTGAATCCGGGACAGCCTTACGGGCTTTCTTT
-	TRBV12-3/TRBV12-4	-	TRBJ2-3	CASSFSVIVGTPLTDTQYF	TGTGCCAGCAGTTTTTCAGTCATCGTCGGGACTCCTTTAACAGATACGCAGTATTTT
TRBD2	TRBV19	-	TRBJ2-1	CASSSLSGSYNEQFF	TGTGCCAGTAGTAGCTTGAGCGGGAGTTACAATGAGCAGTTCTTC
TRBD2	TRBV9	many	TRBJ2-3	CASSLTGALAGVRNRADTQYF	TGTGCCAGCAGCCTTACAGGGGCACTAGCGGGAGTTCGTAATCGTGCAGATACGCAGTATTTT
-	TRBV7-6	-	TRBJ2-7	CASSPADYSENVTSYEQYF	TGTGCCAGCAGCCCCGCGGACTACTCAGAAAACGTAACCTCCTACGAGCAGTACTTC
-	TRBV4-2	-	TRBJ2-2	CASSQAPPNTGELFF	TGTGCCAGCAGCCAAGCCCCGCCTAACACCGGGGAGCTGTTTTTT
-	TRBV3-1	many	TRBJ2-4	CASSFSGQENIQYF	TGTGCCAGCAGCTTCTCGGGGCAAGAAAACATTCAGTACTTC
TRBD1	TRBV11-2	many	TRBJ2-3	CASSFTGDYTDTQYF	TGTGCCAGCAGCTTTACAGGGGATTACACAGATACGCAGTATTTT
-	TRBV7-2	many	TRBJ1-1	CASSELRTMNTEAFF	TGTGCCAGCAGCGAGCTACGGACCATGAACACTGAAGCTTTCTTT
TRBD2	TRBV6-2/TRBV6-3	few	TRBJ2-1	CASSPGTRGYNEQFF	TGTGCCAGCAGCCCTGGGACTAGAGGATACAATGAGCAGTTCTTC
TRBD1	TRBV28	few	TRBJ2-3	CASSPRTGISTDTQYF	TGTGCCAGCAGTCCGAGGACAGGGATAAGCACAGATACGCAGTATTTT
-	TRBV5-6	few	TRBJ2-7	CASSLRQNYEQYF	TGTGCCAGCAGCTTGCGGCAAAACTACGAGCAGTACTTC
TRBD2	TRBV11-3	many	TRBJ2-2	CASSIGLVPGELFF	TGTGCCAGCAGCATAGGACTAGTACCCGGGGAGCTGTTTTTT
-	TRBV3-1	-	TRBJ1-1	CASSQTAYEAFF	TGTGCCAGCAGCCAGACAGCATATGAAGCTTTCTTT
-	TRBV6-2/TRBV6-3	few	TRBJ1-5	CASSYPGTAQHF	TGTGCCAGCAGTTACCCGGGGACTGCCCAGCATTTT
TRBD2	TRBV11-2	few	TRBJ2-1	CASSFNSGGLGGYNEQFF	TGTGCCAGCAGCTTCAATAGCGGGGGGCTCGGAGGTTACAATGAGCAGTTCTTC
TRBD1	TRBV20-1	-	TRBJ2-1	CSARETRNRQGVDEQFF	TGCAGTGCTAGAGAGACAAGGAATCGACAGGGTGTGGATGAGCAGTTCTTC
-	TRBV5-1	many	TRBJ1-1	CASSLVGQSGNTEAFF	TGCGCCAGCAGCTTGGTAGGACAGTCGGGGAACACTGAAGCTTTCTTT
-	TRBV20-1	-	TRBJ2-7	CSAQISYEQYF	TGCAGTGCTCAAATATCCTACGAGCAGTACTTC
TRBD1	TRBV6-1	few	TRBJ1-6	CASSHLRAGGGSPLHF	TGTGCCAGCAGCCACCTTAGAGCAGGGGGCGGCTCACCCCTCCACTTT
TRBD1	TRBV14	-	TRBJ1-2	CASSQDMTGVGGYTF	TGTGCCAGCAGCCAAGATATGACAGGGGTCGGCGGCTACACCTTC
TRBD1	TRBV12-3/TRBV12-4	many	TRBJ1-1	CASSFQGVTEAFF	TGTGCCAGCAGTTTCCAGGGGGTTACTGAAGCTTTCTTT
-	TRBV30	few	TRBJ2-2	CAWSAPHDSNTGELFF	TGTGCCTGGAGTGCACCCCATGACTCGAACACCGGGGAGCTGTTTTTT
TRBD1	TRBV2	few	TRBJ1-1	CASSVLDRGSAEAFF	TGTGCCAGCAGTGTCCTGGACAGGGGAAGCGCTGAAGCTTTCTTT
-	TRBV5-1	many	TRBJ2-2	CASSGGSGRTGELFF	TGCGCCAGCTCCGGGGGCTCAGGGAGGACCGGGGAGCTGTTTTTT
TRBD2	TRBV29-1	many	TRBJ2-3	CSVLGLAGQHTQYF	TGCAGCGTGTTGGGACTAGCGGGACAACATACGCAGTATTTT
-	TRBV14	many	TRBJ2-2	CASSPYGGELFF	TGTGCCAGCAGCCCCTACGGCGGGGAGCTGTTTTTT
-	TRBV21-1	-	TRBJ1-5	CASSKGRLSNQPQHF	TGTGCCAGCAGCAAGGGGCGTCTTAGCAATCAGCCCCAGCATTTT
TRBD1	TRBV20-1	many	TRBJ2-3	CSARAPTGLSTDTQYF	TGCAGTGCTCGAGCCCCGACAGGGCTAAGCACAGATACGCAGTATTTT
-	TRBV11-1	few	TRBJ1-4	CASSEGRENEKLFF	TGTGCCAGCAGCGAGGGCAGGGAGAATGAAAAACTGTTTTTT
-	TRBV5-1	-	TRBJ2-5	CASSLLGSTRETQYF	TGCGCCAGCAGCTTGTTGGGCAGTACAAGAGAGACCCAGTACTTC
-	TRBV6-2/TRBV6-3	-	TRBJ1-5	CASAGARQPQHF	TGTGCCAGCGCGGGGGCGCGTCAGCCCCAGCATTTT
-	TRBV20-1	-	TRBJ1-4	CFALPGLPNEKLFF	TGCTTTGCTTTACCGGGCCTCCCTAATGAAAAACTGTTTTTT
-	TRBV7-2	many	TRBJ2-7	CASSLDGFRIWEQYF	TGTGCCAGCAGCTTAGATGGATTCAGAATCTGGGAGCAGTACTTC
-	TRBV24-1	-	TRBJ2-1	CATSDATPGPFYNEQFF	TGTGCCACCAGTGATGCCACGCCAGGGCCCTTTTACAATGAGCAGTTCTTC
TRBD1	TRBV7-9	many	TRBJ2-7	CAGGQGQPYEQYF	TGTGCCGGCGGACAGGGCCAACCCTACGAGCAGTACTTC
-	TRBV29-1	many	TRBJ2-7	CSVEVRDTYEQYF	TGCAGCGTTGAGGTTCGAGACACCTACGAGCAGTACTTC
-	TRBV20-1	few	TRBJ2-7	CSLGVDLNGAYEQYF	TGCAGTTTGGGGGTGGACTTAAATGGCGCCTACGAGCAGTACTTC
TRBD2	TRBV7-2	few	TRBJ2-5	CASSLGGRAGETQYF	TGTGCCAGCAGCTTAGGCGGGAGGGCCGGAGAGACCCAGTACTTC
-	TRBV29-1	many	TRBJ1-2	CSVADPYGYTF	TGCAGCGTTGCCGACCCCTATGGCTACACCTTC
TRBD1	TRBV13	few	TRBJ2-3	CASSYRDRRNTQYF	TGTGCCAGCAGTTACCGGGACAGAAGGAATACGCAGTATTTT
TRBD2	TRBV9	many	TRBJ2-1	CASSKTGTSGGARYNEQFF	TGTGCCAGCAGCAAAACCGGGACTAGCGGGGGGGCTCGTTACAATGAGCAGTTCTTC